This T cell receptor (beta chain) was sequenced in a study of OX40 agonist ivuxolimab in advanced cancers. The repertoire was sequenced with immunoSEQ multiplex PCR; TCRdb's copy has only in-frame clones and lacks some. The sample lists approximately 22,000 clones, 70% to 90% seen once, with 35% to 45% in the top ten. Study-level points and caveats: Low normalized T-cell clonal expansion was also seen in some nonresponders.

This CDR3 comprises 15 residues. V was pared by 4 bases and J by 6 bases, with 12 bases of the junction left unmatched. Germline V gene data show CDR1 as SEHNR and CDR2 as FQNEAQ (reference sequence). Points on this clone: Its target is unknown.

This TCR was recovered from an adult with an advanced solid tumor such as melanoma, head and neck, liver or kidney cancer. The sample consisted of CD4+ or CD8+ T cells sorted from blood, taken in a trial of the OX40 agonist ivuxolimab. The rearrangement links TRBV7-9 to TRBJ2-7, with TRBD2 matching over 7 bases. The CDR3 DNA follows: TGTGCCAGCAGCTCCTCATCGGGAGGAGGTGTCGAGCAGTACTTC. It yields the protein CASSSSSGGGVEQYF.